This TCR beta chain derives from a study of cytomegalovirus exposure and HLA in healthy donors. Overall study results and limits: Later analysis associated a missense DCLRE1C variant with TCR beta V- and J-gene trimming. Other equally common chains were less clonally expanded than HLA-associated TCR beta chains, a later analysis showed.

PCR amplification relied on 60 Vbeta primers (plus 13 Jbeta primers). The table came from immunoSEQ multiplex PCR; TCRdb's copy has only in-frame clones and leaves some out. The sample carries about 42,000 clones, approximately 52% recorded once. Concerning this clone: Its target is not known.

The junction had 4 bases not matched to a gene; V was cut back by 5 bases and J by 2 bases. Germline V gene lookup returns CDR1 KGHSH and CDR2 LQKENI. The CDR3 totals 14 residues. The genes are TRBV18 and TRBJ2-7, with 9 positions matching TRBD2. The sequenced material came from PBMCs. This clonotype was obtained from a human donor in good health. This CDR3 reads CASSSGTSTYEQYF. CDR3 DNA sequence: TGTGCCAGCTCATCCGGGACTAGCACCTACGAGCAGTACTTC.